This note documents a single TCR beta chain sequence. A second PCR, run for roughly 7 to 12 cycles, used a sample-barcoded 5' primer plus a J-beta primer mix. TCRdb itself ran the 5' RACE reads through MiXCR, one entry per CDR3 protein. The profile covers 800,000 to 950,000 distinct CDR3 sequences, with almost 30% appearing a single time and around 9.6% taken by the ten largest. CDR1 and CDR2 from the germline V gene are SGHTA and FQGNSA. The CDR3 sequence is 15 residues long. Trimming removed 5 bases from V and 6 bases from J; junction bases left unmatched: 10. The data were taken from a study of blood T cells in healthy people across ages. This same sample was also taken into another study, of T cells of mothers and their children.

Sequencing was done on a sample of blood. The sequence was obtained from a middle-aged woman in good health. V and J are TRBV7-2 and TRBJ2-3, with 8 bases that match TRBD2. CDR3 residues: CASSLLAGNLDTQYF. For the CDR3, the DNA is TGTGCCAGCAGCCTGTTAGCGGGGAATTTGGATACGCAGTATTTT. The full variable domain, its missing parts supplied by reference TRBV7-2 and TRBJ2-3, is GAGVSQSPSNKVTEKGKDVELRCDPISGHTALYWYRQSLGQGLEFLIYFQGNSAPDKSGLPSDRFSAERTGGSVSTLTIQRTQQEDSAVYLCASSLLAGNLDTQYFGPGTRLTVL.